The 21 T cell receptor beta chains in this list originate from one sample, sequenced in a study of cytomegalovirus exposure and HLA in healthy donors. PCR amplification relied on 60 Vbeta primers (plus 13 Jbeta primers). Assay used: immunoSEQ multiplex PCR; TCRdb lists only in-frame clones, some missing. Among some 66,000 clones, approximately 81% were seen once, and the ten largest hold under 3%. The sequenced material came from PBMCs. These receptor sequences come from a woman aged 25-40 years in good health and CMV-seronegative.

The chain joins TRBV15 to TRBJ2-7; 8 bases are a match to TRBD1. CDR1 is LNHNV and CDR2 is YYDKDF in the germline V gene (reference sequence). The junction had 6 bases not matched to a gene; V was cut back by 5 bases and J by 0 bases. There are 15 residues in the CDR3. CDR3 protein: CATSPPQGASYEQYF. CDR3 bases: TGTGCCACCAGCCCCCCCCAGGGGGCCTCCTACGAGCAGTACTTC.

The chain has TRBV7-2 and TRBJ1-1; D might be TRBD1 (5 bases). This CDR3 comprises 13 residues. With 2 bases removed from V and 1 base from J, the gap between germline ends came to 5 bases. Germline V gives CDR1 SGHTA, CDR2 FQGNSA. CDR3 sequence reads: CASSLQGNTEAFF. CDR3 nucleotides: TGTGCCAGCAGCTTACAGGGGAACACTGAAGCTTTCTTT. The variable domain in full, completed from reference TRBV7-2 and TRBJ1-1, reads GAGVSQSPSNKVTEKGKDVELRCDPISGHTALYWYRQSLGQGLEFLIYFQGNSAPDKSGLPSDRFSAERTGGSVSTLTIQRTQQEDSAVYLCASSLQGNTEAFFGQGTRLTVV.

The chain employs TRBV5-1 and TRBJ1-3, with 7 nucleotides matching TRBD1. Germline V gene lookup returns CDR1 SGHRS and CDR2 YFSETQ. The trim removed 0 bases at V and 6 bases at J, leaving 3 bases unmatched. CDR3 size: 14 residues. CDR3: CASSLAGQTNTIYF. CDR3 DNA sequence: TGCGCCAGCAGCTTGGCGGGACAGACAAACACCATATATTTT.

V and J are TRBV6-1 and TRBJ2-3; D possibly corresponds to TRBD1 (5 bases). Germline CDR1 is MNHNS and CDR2 is SASEGT. There are 16 residues in the CDR3. The germline V and J ends were trimmed by 1 base and 1 base, with 12 bases remaining between them. The CDR3 sequence: CASSEEGQVRTDTQYF. In DNA, the CDR3 is TGTGCCAGCAGTGAAGAGGGGCAGGTACGCACAGATACGCAGTATTTT.

The chain joins TRBV4-1 to TRBJ2-7; 12 positions agree with TRBD1. Unmatched junction bases numbered 4, after V lost 3 bases and J lost 4 bases. The CDR3 is 15 residues long. Germline assignment: CDR1 MGHRA and CDR2 YSYEKL. The CDR3 nucleotides read TGCGCCAGCAGCCATGGGACAGGGGGCCTTTACGAGCAGTACTTC. This gives the protein CASSHGTGGLYEQYF.

The chain has TRBV5-1 and TRBJ1-1; 7 bases are a match to TRBD1. This CDR3 region has 15 residues. V lost 0 bases to trimming and J lost 5 bases; unmatched junction nucleotides: 7. The germline V gene has CDR1 SGHRS and CDR2 YFSETQ. For the CDR3, the DNA is TGCGCCAGCAGCTTGGGAAGGGGGCGCGGGACTGAAGCTTTCTTT. This encodes CASSLGRGRGTEAFF.

The V gene is TRBV6-6, the J gene TRBJ1-1; D ambiguous. The germline V and J ends were trimmed by 2 bases and 7 bases, with 8 bases remaining between them. CDR1 MNHNY and CDR2 SVGAGI come from the germline V gene (reference sequence). The length of the CDR3 is 12 residues. DNA of the CDR3: TGTGCCAGCAGTTACGGGCAGCTTGAAGCTTTCTTT. Translating it yields CASSYGQLEAFF.

This clone was counted a few times. CDR3 nucleotide sequence: TGTGCCAGCAGCGGCGACAGGTTACCAGATACGCAGTATTTT. Its protein is CASSGDRLPDTQYF. The chain uses TRBV5-4 and TRBJ2-3, with a possible D match to TRBD1 (6 bases). V dropped 4 bases and J dropped 4 bases, with 13 bases sitting between them. The V gene's germline CDR1 is SGHNT and CDR2 YYREEE (reference sequence). This CDR3 spans 14 amino acids.

A few counts support this clone. V gene TRBV6-1 combines with J gene TRBJ2-7; D perhaps matches TRBD1 (6 bases). The CDR3 extends over 16 amino acids. Germline V gene lookup returns CDR1 MNHNS and CDR2 SASEGT. V was cut by 2 bases and J by 0 bases, with 14 bases left in between. CDR3 in amino acids: CASSETSWDISYEQYF. The CDR3 region has the DNA TGTGCCAGCAGTGAAACTTCTTGGGACATCTCCTACGAGCAGTACTTC.

The V gene is TRBV27, the J gene TRBJ2-1, with D possibly being TRBD1 (7 bases). Between the trimmed V and J ends, which lost 5 bases and 10 bases, there was a span of 12 bases. CDR3 length: 12 residues. Per the germline V gene, CDR1 is MNHEY and CDR2 is SMNVEV (reference sequence). The CDR3 DNA reads as TGTGCCAGCAGTATCCCAGGGGGGGAGCAGTTCTTC. Amino acids: CASSIPGGEQFF.

V gene TRBV30 combines with J gene TRBJ1-3; no reliable D call. The CDR3 runs 13 residues. Germline-derived CDR1 and CDR2 are GTSNPN and SVGIG (reference sequence). V lost 2 bases to trimming and J lost 3 bases, with 8 bases between them. This CDR3 is CAWSLPVGNTIYF. CDR3 nucleotides: TGTGCCTGGAGTCTGCCAGTTGGAAACACCATATATTTT.

The chain joins TRBV5-6 to TRBJ1-5, with a possible D match to TRBD1 (6 bases). The CDR3 is made up of 14 amino acids. Looked up from germline, CDR1 is SGHDT and CDR2 is YYEEEE. The V gene lost 2 bases and the J gene lost 1 base, with 7 bases spanning the gap. CDR3: CASSFRGSNQPQHF. The DNA for the CDR3 is TGTGCCAGCAGCTTCAGGGGCAGCAATCAGCCCCAGCATTTT. The full variable domain, its missing parts supplied by reference TRBV5-6 and TRBJ1-5, is DAGVTQSPTHLIKTRGQQVTLRCSPKSGHDTVSWYQQALGQGPQFIFQYYEEEERQRGNFPDRFSGHQFPNYSSELNVNALLLGDSALYLCASSFRGSNQPQHFGDGTRLSIL.

This chain links TRBV5-1 with TRBJ2-7, with TRBD2 identical over 7 bases. The CDR3 is 13 amino acids. The V segment lost 3 bases and the J segment 7 bases; nucleotides outside the gene matches: 7. The germline gives CDR1 SGHRS, CDR2 YFSETQ. The CDR3: CASSSGTGREQYF. CDR3 bases: TGCGCCAGCAGCTCAGGGACCGGGAGGGAGCAGTACTTC.

By sample share, this clone is medium-sized. V usage is TRBV6-1 and J usage is TRBJ1-1; no reliable D call. V lost 3 bases and J lost 0, with 11 bases in between. This CDR3 has 15 residues. CDR1 and CDR2 (germline): MNHNS, SASEGT. This CDR3 is CASSETPEMNTEAFF. DNA of the CDR3: TGTGCCAGCAGTGAGACTCCGGAGATGAACACTGAAGCTTTCTTT.

J is TRBJ1-1 and V is TRBV30, with 8 nucleotides matching TRBD1. Germline CDR1 is GTSNPN and CDR2 is SVGIG (reference sequence). This CDR3 contains 18 residues. After removal of 3 bases from V and 0 bases from J, the junction contained 15 bases not matched to a gene. The CDR3 reads CAWRGRGLLRSMNTEAFF. The CDR3 DNA reads TGTGCCTGGAGAGGCAGGGGGCTACTAAGGAGCATGAACACTGAAGCTTTCTTT.

This chain joins TRBV5-1 and TRBJ2-7, with 8 bases that match TRBD1. CDR3 length: 14 residues. Germline CDR1 and CDR2: SGHRS and YFSETQ. V shed 4 bases and J 7 bases; nucleotides not matched to a gene: 10. CDR3 coding DNA: TGCGCCAGCAGCCCCCCGGACAGGGATCAAGAGCAGTACTTC. The encoded protein is CASSPPDRDQEQYF.

This clone was recorded a few times. The rearrangement uses TRBV4-2 and TRBJ2-3, with 8 bases fitting TRBD2. Germline-derived CDR1 and CDR2 are LGHNA and YNFKEQ. V lost 1 base and J lost 14; bases outside the gene matches: 14. There are 15 residues in the CDR3. CDR3 DNA: TGTGCCAGCAGCCAAGGCGAAGCGGGGGCCCCTGCCCTGTATTTT. Translating it yields CASSQGEAGAPALYF.

The chain links TRBV19 to TRBJ2-5; TRBD2 might be the D (5 bases). The end of the DNA aligns better with TRBJ2-7, so the J call may be wrong. Germline V CDR1 and CDR2: LNHDA, SQIVND (reference sequence). The CDR3 contains 13 residues. The CDR3 bases are TGTGCCAGTAGTATACGGGGAATCTACGAGCAGTACTTC. Protein sequence: CASSIRGIYEQYF.

The chain recombines TRBV6-6 with TRBJ2-2; perhaps TRBD1 as D (6 bases). Germline CDR1 and CDR2: MNHNY and SVGAGI (reference sequence). Trimming took off 5 bases at V and 1 base at J, with 11 bases between the two ends. This CDR3 has 15 residues. CDR3 nucleotides: TGTGCCAGCAGTCCGAAGACAGGGAACACCGGGGAGCTGTTTTTT. Its protein product is CASSPKTGNTGELFF.

The V gene is TRBV5-4, the J gene TRBJ2-5; TRBD1 agrees at 7 bases. The germline CDR1 and CDR2 sequences are SGHNT and YYREEE (reference sequence). V shed 0 bases and J 4 bases; nucleotides not matched to a gene: 3. The CDR3 consists of 14 residues. CDR3: CASSLANRGETQYF. The CDR3, as DNA: TGTGCCAGCAGCTTGGCCAACAGGGGAGAGACCCAGTACTTC.

Comment on this clone: Additional DNA sequences in this sample encode the identical CDR3. The chain links TRBV28 to TRBJ1-1; D not certain. Trimming stripped 5 bases from V and 5 bases from J, with 9 bases between. Germline loops: CDR1 MDHEN, CDR2 SYDVKM. The CDR3 extends over 12 amino acids. CDR3 DNA sequence: TGTGCCAGCAGTCCCCTCCCGACTGAAGCTTTCTTT. Encoded protein: CASSPLPTEAFF. Based on the CDR3 plus reference TRBV28 and TRBJ1-1, the full variable domain is DVKVTQSSRYLVKRTGEKVFLECVQDMDHENMFWYRQDPGLGLRLIYFSYDVKMKEKGDIPEGYSVSREKKERFSLILESASTNQTSMYLCASSPLPTEAFFGQGTRLTVV.